These 10 T cell receptor beta chains were all obtained from the same sample, sequenced in a study of cytomegalovirus exposure and HLA in healthy donors. PCR involved 60 Vbeta and 13 Jbeta primers. Sequenced by immunoSEQ multiplex PCR; TCRdb stores in-frame clones only, minus some. The sample records about 160,000 clones, under 80% being singletons. The source material was PBMCs. These receptor sequences come from a female donor in good health and CMV-seronegative.

The rearrangement links TRBV7-6 to TRBJ2-1, with 12 bases fitting TRBD1. CDR1 SGHVS and CDR2 FNYEAQ come from the germline V gene. The CDR3 totals 15 residues. With 3 bases clipped from V and 7 bases from J, the junction kept 4 bases outside the gene matches. CDR3 sequence (DNA): TGTGCCAGCAGCTTCGGGGACAGGGGGCTTAATGAGCAGTTCTTC. Protein sequence: CASSFGDRGLNEQFF. Together with reference TRBV7-6 and TRBJ2-1, the CDR3 gives the full variable domain: GAGVSQSPRYKVTKRGQDVALRCDPISGHVSLYWYRQALGQGPEFLTYFNYEAQQDKSGLPNDRFSAERPEGSISTLTIQRTEQRDSAMYRCASSFGDRGLNEQFFGPGTRLTVL.

This clone was seen more than once but under ten times. V is TRBV5-4 and J is TRBJ2-2; 8 nucleotides line up with TRBD1. CDR1 SGHNT and CDR2 YYREEE come from the germline V gene (reference sequence). Trimming removed 3 bases from V and 6 bases from J; junction bases left unmatched: 7. The length of the CDR3 is 15 residues. CDR3 bases: TGTGCCAGCAGCTCCGGGACAGGAGTAGCCGGGGAGCTGTTTTTT. The encoded protein is CASSSGTGVAGELFF.

In its sample, this clone was seen a few times. J is TRBJ2-7 and V is TRBV7-9, with D perhaps TRBD1 (5 bases). The CDR3 loop spans 15 amino acids. V gave up 5 bases and J gave up 2 bases, with 16 bases separating them. Germline V gene lookup returns CDR1 SEHNR and CDR2 FQNEAQ (reference sequence). Written as DNA, the CDR3 is TGTGCCAGCAGCCCCTGGGGCGGTTCTACCTACGAGCAGTACTTC. Residues: CASSPWGGSTYEQYF. The whole variable domain, remainder taken from reference TRBV7-9 and TRBJ2-7, is DTGVSQNPRHKITKRGQNVTFRCDPISEHNRLYWYRQTLGQGPEFLTYFQNEAQLEKSRLLSDRFSAERPKGSFSTLEIQRTEQGDSAMYLCASSPWGGSTYEQYFGPGTRLTVT.

This clone was seen only a few times. The gene calls are TRBV7-8 and TRBJ2-7; no definite D call. V shed 8 bases and J shed 2 bases, with 10 bases lying between them. Germline values: CDR1 SGHVS, CDR2 FQNEAQ. This CDR3 has 12 amino acids. The CDR3 loop is CASAPRTYEQYF. In DNA, the CDR3 is TGTGCCAGCGCGCCGAGAACCTACGAGCAGTACTTC.

The chain joins TRBV5-1 to TRBJ2-7; 11 bases agree with TRBD2. The germline V gene has CDR1 SGHRS and CDR2 YFSETQ. Trimming at V came to 4 bases and at J to 7 bases, leaving 7 bases not matched to a gene. CDR3 length: 14 amino acids. In DNA, the CDR3 is TGCGCCAGCAGCGGGAGGACTAGCGGGTCTGAGCAGTACTTC. This sequence encodes CASSGRTSGSEQYF.

In its sample, this clone was seen a few times. V gene TRBV6-4 combines with J gene TRBJ2-1; D remains unclear. V shed 5 bases and J shed 4 bases, with 9 bases lying between them. The germline CDR1 and CDR2 sequences are MRHNA and SNTAGT. The CDR3 spans 13 residues. CDR3 bases: TGTGCCAGCAGTCCCGGTCCTTACAATGAGCAGTTCTTC. Its translation: CASSPGPYNEQFF.

The V gene is TRBV18, the J gene TRBJ2-5, with a weak D call TRBD2 (6 bases). CDR1 is KGHSH and CDR2 is LQKENI in the germline V gene. This CDR3 has 13 amino acids. Trimming shortened V by 4 bases and J by 2 bases, and 8 bases separated the two germline ends. CDR3 nucleotide sequence: TGTGCCAGCTCACAGGCGGGACAAGAGACCCAGTACTTC. Protein product: CASSQAGQETQYF.

The chain recombines TRBV11-2 with TRBJ2-3; D unclear. CDR3 length equals 11 residues. V was cut by 5 bases and J by 7 bases, with 7 bases left in between. Germline lookup yields CDR1 SGHAT and CDR2 FQNNGV. This CDR3 is CASSTENTQYF. As DNA, the CDR3 is TGTGCCAGCAGCACCGAGAATACGCAGTATTTT.

This chain links TRBV7-8 with TRBJ2-3, with a tentative D call TRBD2 (5 bases). The ends were cut back, 1 base at V and 2 bases at J, with 10 bases in the middle. Germline lookup yields CDR1 SGHVS and CDR2 FQNEAQ. The CDR3 contains 15 residues. The CDR3 is CASSLGGLTTDTQYF. The CDR3 DNA reads as TGTGCCAGCAGCTTAGGTGGACTCACCACAGATACGCAGTATTTT.

Comment on this clone: Other nucleotide sequences from this sample produce the same CDR3. The rearrangement links TRBV27 to TRBJ2-7; no reliable D call. V lost 2 bases, J lost 2 bases, and 7 bases lay in between. Germline V CDR1 and CDR2: MNHEY, SMNVEV (reference sequence). The CDR3 totals 13 residues. This CDR3 is CASSLGGPYEQYF. The CDR3 coding sequence is TGTGCCAGCAGTTTAGGCGGTCCCTACGAGCAGTACTTC.